The 32 T cell receptor beta chains below all came from one sample that was sequenced in a study of blood T cell repertoires in COVID-19. The assay was immunoSEQ multiplex PCR, and TCRdb's table has in-frame clones only and misses some. Among about 170,000 clones, around 93% were seen once, and the ten largest hold 4.8%. The sequencing input was peripheral blood. The receptors were sampled from a young man with COVID-19, enrolled during active disease.

A single count supports this clone. The chain carries TRBV7-3 and TRBJ2-3; 7 nucleotides match TRBD2. The V and J ends lost 0 bases and 2 bases, in that order; junction bases with no gene match: 5. The CDR3 extends over 16 amino acids. Germline-derived CDR1 and CDR2 are SGHTA and FQGTGA. Written as DNA, the CDR3 is TGTGCCAGCAGCTTAACGGGAGGGCGACACACAGATACGCAGTATTTT. Translation gives CASSLTGGRHTDTQYF.

The rearrangement links TRBV7-9 to TRBJ2-2; 9 bases match TRBD1. The CDR3 contains 15 residues. Germline V CDR1 and CDR2: SEHNR, FQNEAQ (reference sequence). The ends lost 5 bases at V and 1 base at J; junction bases unmatched: 2. The CDR3 reads CASSLGQGNTGELFF. CDR3 bases: TGTGCCAGCAGCCTGGGACAGGGGAACACCGGGGAGCTGTTTTTT.

The CDR3 region is CASSPGTSGRFKGTDTQYF. In DNA form, the CDR3 reads TGTGCCAGTAGCCCCGGGACTAGCGGGAGATTTAAGGGGACAGATACGCAGTATTTT. The chain uses TRBV19 and TRBJ2-3; 14 bases map to TRBD2. Losses at the gene ends were 6 bases for V and 3 bases for J; bases not matched to a gene: 14. The germline gives CDR1 LNHDA, CDR2 SQIVND (reference sequence). The CDR3 is 19 residues long.

This clone was counted between two and nine times. The CDR3 sequence is CASSVASGGGEQYF. The CDR3 DNA is TGTGCCAGCAGCGTAGCTTCGGGAGGGGGCGAGCAGTACTTC. This chain links TRBV9 with TRBJ2-7; 8 bases are shared with TRBD2. CDR1 is SGDLS and CDR2 is YYNGEE in the germline V gene. The CDR3 is 14 residues long. The ends lost 0 bases at V and 6 bases at J; junction bases unmatched: 5.

Details on this clone: One junction end disagrees with the germline gene, perhaps due to a read error. The chain joins TRBV18 to TRBJ1-1, with D possibly TRBD1 on 6 matching bases. The CDR3 spans 14 residues. Germline V gene data show CDR1 as KGHSH and CDR2 as LQKENI. Written as DNA, the CDR3 is TGTGCCAGCTCTCCACAGGGAGGGATGACTGAAGCTTTCTTT. This encodes CASSPQGGMTEAFF. The full variable domain, its missing parts supplied by reference TRBV18 and TRBJ1-1, is NAGVMQNPRHLVRRRGQEARLRCSPMKGHSHVYWYRQLPEEGLKFMVYLQKENIIDESGMPKERFSAEFPKEGPSILRIQQVVRGDSAAYFCASSPQGGMTEAFFGQGTRLTVV.

The chain employs TRBV28 and TRBJ2-2, with a tentative D call TRBD2 (6 bases). V was trimmed by 8 bases and J by 0 bases, leaving 13 bases between them. The V gene's germline CDR1 is MDHEN and CDR2 SYDVKM. The CDR3 covers 15 residues. The CDR3 spells CASLQGGTNTGELFF. The CDR3 DNA is TGTGCCAGCCTCCAGGGAGGAACGAACACCGGGGAGCTGTTTTTT.

J is TRBJ2-1 and V is TRBV10-3; 12 positions match TRBD2. The ends lost 5 bases at V and 5 bases at J; junction bases unmatched: 1. The CDR3 sequence is 14 residues long. Germline assignment: CDR1 ENHRY and CDR2 SYGVKD. The CDR3 protein is CAISRLAGDNEQFF. The CDR3 DNA reads TGTGCCATCAGTAGACTAGCGGGGGACAATGAGCAGTTCTTC.

This clone was seen only once. The chain is built from TRBV19 and TRBJ1-4, with D uncertain. The V gene's germline CDR1 is LNHDA and CDR2 SQIVND (reference sequence). This CDR3 spans 14 amino acids. Trimming took off 3 bases at V and 12 bases at J, with 17 bases between the two ends. CDR3 nucleotides: TGTGCCAGTAGTATGCGAGACCGACGGGGTGAACTGTTTTTT. This codes for CASSMRDRRGELFF.

V and J are TRBV9 and TRBJ2-3, with 11 bases fitting TRBD2. This CDR3 has 18 residues. The V gene's germline CDR1 is SGDLS and CDR2 YYNGEE. With 0 bases clipped from V and 1 base from J, the junction kept 7 bases outside the gene matches. The CDR3: CASSVAHQLAGGTDTQYF. In DNA form, the CDR3 reads TGTGCCAGCAGCGTAGCCCACCAACTAGCGGGGGGCACAGATACGCAGTATTTT.

The chain uses TRBV2 and TRBJ1-4, with D uncertain. The germline V and J ends were trimmed by 2 bases and 8 bases, with 21 bases remaining between them. The CDR3 runs 17 residues. Germline CDR1 and CDR2: SNHLY and FYNNEI. CDR3 DNA sequence: TGTGCCAGCAGTGAAAGGGCCCTTGTGATAGCGAGGGAAAAACTGTTTTTT. Translating gives CASSERALVIAREKLFF.

This chain connects TRBV28 to TRBJ2-7; D not certain. Germline V lookup: CDR1 MDHEN, CDR2 SYDVKM. Trimming shortened V by 7 bases and J by 3 bases, and 13 bases separated the two germline ends. This CDR3 has 13 residues. The CDR3 nucleotides read TGTGCCAGCACCCAAAAGTACAGCTACGAGCAGTACTTC. Translation gives CASTQKYSYEQYF.

J is TRBJ1-1 and V is TRBV19; a possible D gene is TRBD1 (5 bases). CDR3 length: 12 residues. Germline CDR1 is LNHDA and CDR2 is SQIVND (reference sequence). V shed 1 base and J shed 6 bases, with 6 bases lying between them. The CDR3 nucleotides read TGTGCCAGTAGTATAGGACAGTCTGAAGCTTTCTTT. This gives the protein CASSIGQSEAFF.

The CDR3 here is CASSYTGTPLQETQYF. Written as DNA, the CDR3 is TGTGCCAGTAGTTATACCGGGACACCTCTTCAAGAGACCCAGTACTTC. The rearrangement links TRBV19 to TRBJ2-5; D may be TRBD1 (6 bases). This CDR3 has 16 amino acids. Trimming stripped 5 bases from V and 2 bases from J, with 18 bases between. The germline gives CDR1 LNHDA, CDR2 SQIVND (reference sequence).

The chain joins TRBV10-3 to TRBJ1-1; D is undetermined. The germline V gene encodes CDR1 ENHRY and CDR2 SYGVKD. The CDR3 spans 13 residues. V was shortened by 10 bases and J by 4 bases, with 16 bases between the two germline ends. CDR3 region: CATTVWPSTEAFF. The CDR3 coding sequence is TGTGCCACGACTGTGTGGCCGAGCACTGAAGCTTTCTTT.

V usage is TRBV5-1 and J usage is TRBJ2-5; D may be TRBD2 (6 bases). The CDR3 consists of 15 residues. In germline, CDR1 is SGHRS, CDR2 YFSETQ. V was pared by 3 bases and J by 2 bases, with 14 bases between. The CDR3 sequence: CASSSYGTVQETQYF. The DNA for the CDR3 is TGCGCCAGCAGCTCCTACGGGACTGTACAAGAGACCCAGTACTTC.

This chain uses TRBV7-8 with TRBJ2-1, with a possible D match to TRBD1 (6 bases). This CDR3 comprises 14 residues. Deletions cut 5 bases from V and 6 bases from J, with 14 bases between. Per the germline V gene, CDR1 is SGHVS and CDR2 is FQNEAQ. The CDR3 is CASSRGWGLNEQFF. The CDR3 DNA is TGTGCCAGCAGCAGGGGGTGGGGGCTCAATGAGCAGTTCTTC.

The J gene is TRBJ1-2, the V gene TRBV27; no clear D gene. The length of the CDR3 is 15 residues. CDR1 MNHEY and CDR2 SMNVEV come from the germline V gene (reference sequence). The V gene lost 2 bases and the J gene lost 5 bases, with 15 bases spanning the gap. The CDR3 protein is CASSLEIGSLYGYTF. CDR3 DNA sequence: TGTGCCAGCAGTTTAGAAATCGGTAGTTTATATGGCTACACCTTC.

This chain uses TRBV27 with TRBJ2-7; TRBD2 matches at 8 bases. V lost 0 bases, J lost 2 bases, and 6 bases stayed unmatched. Per the germline V gene, CDR1 is MNHEY and CDR2 is SMNVEV (reference sequence). CDR3 length: 16 amino acids. CDR3 loop: CASSLSAGLVTYEQYF. The CDR3 region has the DNA TGTGCCAGCAGTTTATCTGCGGGACTAGTCACCTACGAGCAGTACTTC.

The chain links TRBV30 to TRBJ2-3; 8 bases are shared with TRBD1. The CDR3 is 13 residues long. From germline, CDR1 is GTSNPN and CDR2 SVGIG (reference sequence). Germline trimming cut 4 bases from V and 3 bases from J; bases unmatched to any gene: 3. DNA for the CDR3: TGTGCCTGGACACAGGGGGAGACAGATACGCAGTATTTT. Its protein product is CAWTQGETDTQYF.

A note on this clone: A much larger clone differs from this one at a single base, so this may be a read error. The same CDR3 can be traced to other DNA sequences in this sample. The gene calls are TRBV7-2 and TRBJ1-1; D is ambiguous. Germline values: CDR1 SGHTA, CDR2 FQGNSA. The CDR3 contains 13 residues. Trimming took off 1 base at V and 1 base at J, with 4 bases between the two ends. The CDR3 is CASSLGQNTEAFF. DNA for the CDR3: TGTGCCAGCAGCTTAGGACAGAACACTGAAGCTTTCTTT.

A remark on this clone: The same CDR3 arises from other DNA sequences in this sample as well. The chain links TRBV5-6 to TRBJ1-2, with 9 bases that match TRBD1. CDR1 is SGHDT, CDR2 YYEEEE, per germline. This CDR3 comprises 14 residues. Trimming removed 4 bases from V and 2 bases from J; junction bases left unmatched: 3. The CDR3 DNA sequence: TGTGCCAGCAGCCCCGGGACAGGGAACTATGGCTACACCTTC. Translation: CASSPGTGNYGYTF.

V gene TRBV30 combines with J gene TRBJ2-7; the D gene is possibly TRBD1 (8 bases). The germline V gene has CDR1 GTSNPN and CDR2 SVGIG (reference sequence). The CDR3 totals 14 residues. Trimming cost V 6 bases and J 3 bases, with 18 bases left between them. The CDR3: CACSSGTGYYEQYF. The CDR3 nucleotides read TGTGCCTGTTCCAGCGGGACAGGATACTACGAGCAGTACTTC.

The genes are TRBV19 and TRBJ1-1; 8 nucleotides align to TRBD1. With 4 bases clipped from V and 1 base from J, the junction kept 8 bases outside the gene matches. CDR3 length: 16 residues. Germline V lookup: CDR1 LNHDA, CDR2 SQIVND (reference sequence). The CDR3 region has the DNA TGTGCCAGTAGTAATCGGTTCGGGACAGGGAACACTGAAGCTTTCTTT. This codes for CASSNRFGTGNTEAFF.

This sequence joins TRBV5-1 and TRBJ2-1; TRBD2 matches at 11 bases. CDR1 is SGHRS and CDR2 is YFSETQ in the germline V gene. The V segment lost 1 base and the J segment 4 bases; nucleotides outside the gene matches: 4. This CDR3 region has 16 residues. The CDR3 region is CASSLSLAGGYNEQFF. The DNA for the CDR3 is TGCGCCAGCAGCTTGAGTCTAGCGGGAGGTTACAATGAGCAGTTCTTC.

V usage is TRBV7-8 and J usage is TRBJ1-1; D unresolved. Germline CDR1 reads SGHVS; CDR2 reads FQNEAQ. The CDR3 has 12 residues. The V end lost 8 bases, the J end lost 2 bases, and 9 bases lay between the germline ends. As DNA, the CDR3 is TGTGCCAGCGCAATGAGCAACACTGAAGCTTTCTTT. Amino acids: CASAMSNTEAFF.

This clone has only one observation. This chain joins TRBV28 and TRBJ2-7; 9 positions agree with TRBD1. The CDR3 consists of 15 residues. V shed 6 bases and J 9 bases; nucleotides not matched to a gene: 15. Germline CDR1 and CDR2: MDHEN and SYDVKM. The CDR3 DNA is TGTGCCAGCAGCTATCCGGGACAGGGCCGACTTGGGCAGTACTTC. Translation: CASSYPGQGRLGQYF.

The chain is built from TRBV27 and TRBJ1-5; D is unresolved. Deletions cut 0 bases from V and 3 bases from J, with 6 bases between. The germline gives CDR1 MNHEY, CDR2 SMNVEV (reference sequence). The CDR3 has 14 residues. The CDR3: CASSLSGSNQPQHF. The CDR3 nucleotides are TGTGCCAGCAGTTTATCCGGGTCCAATCAGCCCCAGCATTTT.

The chain joins TRBV7-6 to TRBJ2-7; 10 bases align to TRBD2. J was trimmed by 3 bases and V by 2 bases; bases with no gene match: 4. This CDR3 has 15 amino acids. Germline assignment: CDR1 SGHVS and CDR2 FNYEAQ. The CDR3 loop reads CASSLTSGINYEQYF. The CDR3 DNA reads as TGTGCCAGCAGCTTAACTAGCGGGATAAACTACGAGCAGTACTTC.

This clone was detected only a few times. The chain has TRBV28 and TRBJ1-4; maybe TRBD1 (6 bases). CDR3 size: 15 residues. Germline V gives CDR1 MDHEN, CDR2 SYDVKM. Trimming left V 5 bases short and J 4 bases short, with 14 bases between. CDR3 nucleotides: TGTGCCAGCAGTGGGGAGGGGGGGATTAATGAAAAACTGTTTTTT. Amino acid sequence: CASSGEGGINEKLFF.

This chain connects TRBV11-2 to TRBJ1-6; D possibly corresponds to TRBD1 (6 bases). Trimming removed 2 bases at V and 10 bases at J, with 12 bases between. CDR1 and CDR2 (germline): SGHAT, FQNNGV. The length of the CDR3 is 14 residues. CDR3 nucleotide sequence: TGTGCCAGCAGCTTAAGCGGGGGGCGCTCACCCCTCCACTTT. Its translation is CASSLSGGRSPLHF.

The chain couples TRBV6-5 to TRBJ2-2; D is ambiguous. The CDR3 spans 13 residues. Trimming removed 2 bases from V and 5 bases from J, with 6 bases in between. Germline values: CDR1 MNHEY, CDR2 SVGAGI. CDR3 in DNA: TGTGCCAGCAGTTACGGCGGAACCGGGGAGCTGTTTTTT. It is translated as CASSYGGTGELFF.

This chain connects TRBV28 to TRBJ2-5; 11 bases match TRBD1. Germline-derived CDR1 and CDR2 are MDHEN and SYDVKM. This CDR3 has 16 residues. The ends lost 6 bases at V and 6 bases at J; junction bases unmatched: 12. The CDR3, as DNA: TGTGCCAGCAGCCTTTCCGGACAGGGGGCGAGGAAGACCCAGTACTTC. It is translated as CASSLSGQGARKTQYF.